The T cell receptor beta chain under discussion was sequenced for a study of T cell repertoires in cytomegalovirus infection. Study context: TCR beta signatures that were public indicated CMV infection and matching HLA type.

Points on this clonotype: Its target is not known. This may stem from a read error, because a much larger clone lies one nucleotide away.

CDR1 is SGHNT, CDR2 YYREEE, per germline (reference sequence). The CDR3 runs 15 residues. TCRdb itself ran the reads through MiXCR, one entry per CDR3 protein. The sample has more than 150,000 distinct CDR3 sequences; roughly a fifth are singletons. Study-wide points: Summed public TCR beta family frequency identified CMV carriers bearing the relevant HLA.

The material sequenced was PBMCs. This receptor was taken from a human donor in good health (CMV status not recorded). Some clones in this sample may be carry-over from other donors' samples. The chain recombines TRBV5-4 with TRBJ1-1; D is undetermined. CDR3 DNA: TGTGCCAGCGCCCTATCGGGAACGGCGAACACTGAAGCTTCCTTT. This sequence encodes CASALSGTANTEASF.